This T cell receptor beta chain comes out of a study of cytomegalovirus exposure and HLA in healthy donors. Findings and caveats of the study: Investigators reported fewer than 200 TCR beta chains as tied to cytomegalovirus.

The PCR made use of 60 Vbeta and 13 Jbeta primers. Produced via immunoSEQ multiplex PCR; TCRdb's table is partial and in-frame only. Of about 65,000 clones in the sample, over 50% are singletons; the top ten hold approximately 2.8%. Note on this clone: Its antigen is undetermined.

This CDR3 spans 17 amino acids. Germline loops: CDR1 MGHRA, CDR2 YSYEKL. Trimming removed 2 bases from V and 4 bases from J, with 21 bases in between. The TCR sequence derives from a man between 25 and 39 years old in good health and CMV-seronegative. V and J are TRBV4-1 and TRBJ2-7; possible D gene TRBD2, 7 bases. Sequences were obtained from PBMCs. CDR3 loop: CASSQLPTGGAVYEQYF. CDR3 coding DNA: TGCGCCAGCAGCCAATTGCCCACGGGGGGCGCGGTATACGAGCAGTACTTC.